Listed here are 15 T cell receptor beta chains from one sample, sequenced in a study of vaccination and CD4 T cells after COVID-19. Their recognized antigens are unknown. As to treatment: roughly 11-day PBMC culture with coronavirus spike peptide pools or control peptides (ViraFEST assay). Gathering of the CD4+ T cells, from the unexposed donor, took place before the COVID-19 pandemic (2011-2018). The Oncomine TCR Beta short-read assay was what sequenced the DNA obtained from cultured CD4+ T cells. TCRdb fed the PCR reads into MiXCR, producing one record per CDR3 protein. Of around 6,400 distinct CDR3 sequences listed, approximately 52% are singletons. What was sequenced was CD4+ T cells from blood, cultured in vitro. The origin of the receptors is a human donor in good health.

J is TRBJ2-5 and V is TRBV27; 11 nucleotides align to TRBD2. The CDR3 consists of 17 residues. Germline CDR1 MNHEY, CDR2 SMNVEV (reference sequence). With V trimmed by 3 bases and J by 1 base, 7 bases remained unmatched. CDR3 region: CASSFRGSGRVQETQYF. In DNA form, the CDR3 reads TGTGCCAGCAGTTTTAGGGGTAGCGGGAGGGTCCAAGAGACCCAGTACTTC.

Written as DNA, the CDR3 is TGTGCCACCCGGGACCTCTCTGGAAACACCATATATTTT. Protein: CATRDLSGNTIYF. The chain has TRBV10-3 and TRBJ1-3; D might be TRBD1 (5 bases). This CDR3 is 13 amino acids long. The germline V gene has CDR1 ENHRY and CDR2 SYGVKD. The ends were cut back, 10 bases at V and 0 bases at J, with 10 bases in the middle.

This chain links TRBV19 with TRBJ2-1, with 7 bases lining up with TRBD1. This CDR3 contains 15 residues. Germline V lookup: CDR1 LNHDA, CDR2 SQIVND (reference sequence). V lost 5 bases and J lost 1; bases outside the gene matches: 5. CDR3 protein: CASSLRTGSYNEQFF. For the CDR3, the DNA is TGTGCCAGTAGTCTGCGGACAGGTTCCTACAATGAGCAGTTCTTC.

This chain uses TRBV5-1 with TRBJ2-3, with TRBD1 identical over 9 bases. CDR3 length: 14 amino acids. Germline assignment: CDR1 SGHRS and CDR2 YFSETQ. With 4 bases clipped from V and 5 bases from J, the junction kept 5 bases outside the gene matches. The CDR3 DNA reads as TGCGCCAGCAGCGAGACAGGGGGAAGAGATACGCAGTATTTT. It specifies CASSETGGRDTQYF.

The chain links TRBV12-3 or TRBV12-4 to TRBJ1-2; 10 nucleotides agree with TRBD1. The CDR3 is 16 amino acids. The trim removed 5 bases at V and 2 bases at J, leaving 8 bases unmatched. The CDR3 bases are TGTGCCAGCAGTCCAGGGACAGGGGCGCTCAACTATGGCTACACCTTC. Translation gives CASSPGTGALNYGYTF.

The rearrangement joins TRBV6-1 to TRBJ1-5, with TRBD1 matching 7 bases. This CDR3 spans 14 amino acids. Germline V gives CDR1 MNHNS, CDR2 SASEGT. V was pared by 7 bases and J by 4 bases, with 7 bases of the junction left unmatched. CDR3 amino acids: CASKDRTSNQPQHF. In nucleotides, the CDR3 is TGTGCCAGCAAGGACAGGACCTCAAATCAGCCCCAGCATTTT.

V and J are TRBV4-3 and TRBJ2-5, with D uncertain. V gave up 0 bases and J gave up 2 bases, with 10 bases separating them. This CDR3 spans 15 amino acids. Germline V lookup: CDR1 LGHNA, CDR2 YSLEER. This CDR3 is CASSQDVGFQETQYF. The CDR3 nucleotides read TGCGCCAGCAGCCAAGACGTTGGGTTTCAAGAGACCCAGTACTTC.

This clonotype was found a few times. V and J are TRBV7-2 and TRBJ1-2; possibly TRBD1 for D (6 bases). Trimming stripped 4 bases from V and 2 bases from J, with 20 bases between. The CDR3 consists of 17 residues. CDR1 is SGHTA, CDR2 FQGNSA, per germline. This CDR3 is CASSSIPDSRFNYGYTF. In nucleotides, the CDR3 is TGTGCCAGCAGCTCCATTCCGGACAGCCGTTTCAACTATGGCTACACCTTC.

In its sample, this clonotype was seen a few times. In nucleotides, the CDR3 is TGCGCCAGCAGCCAAGAGGACAGGGCAAACGAAGCTTTCTTT. This encodes CASSQEDRANEAFF. The gene calls are TRBV4-1 and TRBJ1-1; TRBD1 matches at 8 bases. Germline CDR1 reads MGHRA; CDR2 reads YSYEKL. Trimming at V came to 0 bases and at J to 8 bases, leaving 5 bases not matched to a gene. The CDR3 loop spans 14 amino acids.

This clonotype showed up just a few times. The chain uses TRBV20-1 and TRBJ2-5, with 9 positions matching TRBD2. CDR3 length: 18 amino acids. V shed 6 bases and J 4 bases; nucleotides not matched to a gene: 21. CDR1 DFQATT and CDR2 SNEGSKA come from the germline V gene (reference sequence). CDR3 DNA sequence: TGCAGTGCGGTATTCGGGGGGGCTAGCGGGAACTTTGGAGAGACCCAGTACTTC. It translates to CSAVFGGASGNFGETQYF.

The chain uses TRBV24-1 and TRBJ1-1; unclear D gene. In germline, CDR1 is KGHDR, CDR2 SFDVKD. The CDR3 has 10 residues. The V end was cut by 5 bases, the J end by 6 bases, with 3 bases between. For the CDR3, the DNA is TGTGCCACCAGTGTTCCTGAAGCTTTCTTT. Protein: CATSVPEAFF.

This clonotype was counted between two and nine times. Written as DNA, the CDR3 is TGTGCCAGCAGTTACTCGAAAGCGGGGGCCGGAGATACGCAGTATTTT. Residues: CASSYSKAGAGDTQYF. The V and J genes are TRBV6-2 or TRBV6-3 and TRBJ2-3; 8 nucleotides match TRBD2. This CDR3 has 16 amino acids. Germline-derived CDR1 and CDR2 are MNHEY and SVGEGT. V was clipped by 0 bases and J by 5 bases; unmatched bases: 7.

In its sample, this clonotype ranks as hyperexpanded. The genes are TRBV20-1 and TRBJ2-2; D remains unclear. In germline, CDR1 is DFQATT, CDR2 SNEGSKA (reference sequence). The CDR3 contains 15 residues. V lost 3 bases to trimming and J lost 0 bases, with 11 bases between them. CDR3 DNA: TGCAGTGCTAGGGTCGGACCTTCGAACACCGGGGAGCTGTTTTTT. It yields the protein CSARVGPSNTGELFF.

The chain recombines TRBV6-5 with TRBJ1-1, with 9 bases fitting TRBD1. Per germline, CDR1 MNHEY and CDR2 SVGAGI. The CDR3 totals 17 residues. V shed 0 bases and J 5 bases; nucleotides not matched to a gene: 10. CDR3 coding DNA: TGTGCCAGCAGTTACTCGGGACAGGGCCTACTTCGGACTGAAGCTTTCTTT. The encoded protein is CASSYSGQGLLRTEAFF.

This clonotype was observed a single time. The V and J genes are TRBV6-5 and TRBJ2-2; the match to TRBD2 covers 10 bases. J was trimmed by 2 bases and V by 2 bases; bases with no gene match: 5. This CDR3 is 17 amino acids long. Germline V gives CDR1 MNHEY, CDR2 SVGAGI. The CDR3 DNA follows: TGTGCCAGCAGTTACAGTCGGACTAGCGGTAACACCGGGGAGCTGTTTTTT. Protein product: CASSYSRTSGNTGELFF.